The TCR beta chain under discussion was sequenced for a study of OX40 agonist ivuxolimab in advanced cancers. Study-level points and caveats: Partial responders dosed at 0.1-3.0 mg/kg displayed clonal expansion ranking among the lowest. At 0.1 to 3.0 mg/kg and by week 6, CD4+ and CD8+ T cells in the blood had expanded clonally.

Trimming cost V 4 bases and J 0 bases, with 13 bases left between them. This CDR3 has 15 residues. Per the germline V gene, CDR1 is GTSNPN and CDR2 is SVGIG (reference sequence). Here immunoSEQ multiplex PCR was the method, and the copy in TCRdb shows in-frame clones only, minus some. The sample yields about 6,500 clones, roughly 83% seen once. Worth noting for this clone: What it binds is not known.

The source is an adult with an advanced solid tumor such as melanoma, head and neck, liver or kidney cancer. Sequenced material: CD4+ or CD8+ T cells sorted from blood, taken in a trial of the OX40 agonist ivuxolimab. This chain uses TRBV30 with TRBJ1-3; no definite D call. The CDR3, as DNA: TGTGCCTGGACTGCAGACGGATTCTCTGGAAACACCATATATTTT. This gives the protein CAWTADGFSGNTIYF.